This TCR beta chain was captured by sequencing in a study of blood T cell repertoires in COVID-19. CDR1 and CDR2 (germline): SGDLS, YYNGEE. Trimming cost V 3 bases and J 7 bases; bases outside gene matches: 7. The CDR3 extends over 14 amino acids. TCRdb's copy holds only in-frame clones and misses some; the assay was immunoSEQ multiplex PCR. The sample consists of 300,000 to 400,000 clones, about nine tenths of them appearing once. This chain uses TRBV9 with TRBJ2-7, with 10 bases aligning to TRBD2. The sequence was collected from a man aged 60 to 69 who had recovered from COVID-19. Sequencing was performed on PBMCs or T cells enriched from blood (not recorded which). CDR3 in amino acids: CASSAVAGGREQYF. The CDR3 DNA is TGTGCCAGCAGCGCAGTAGCGGGAGGACGGGAGCAGTACTTC.